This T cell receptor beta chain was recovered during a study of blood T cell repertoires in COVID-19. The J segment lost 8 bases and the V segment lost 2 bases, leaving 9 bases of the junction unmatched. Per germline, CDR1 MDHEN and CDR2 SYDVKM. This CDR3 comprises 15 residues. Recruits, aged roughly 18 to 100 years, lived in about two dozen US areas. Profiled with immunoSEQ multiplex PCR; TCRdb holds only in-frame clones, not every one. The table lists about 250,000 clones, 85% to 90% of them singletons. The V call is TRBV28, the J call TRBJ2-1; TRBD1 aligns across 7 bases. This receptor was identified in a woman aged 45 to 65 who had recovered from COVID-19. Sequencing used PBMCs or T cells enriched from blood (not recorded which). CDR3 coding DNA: TGTGCCAGCAGTTTACTTGCGGAAGGGGGCCATGAGCAGTTCTTC. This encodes CASSLLAEGGHEQFF.